This T cell receptor beta chain is from a study of blood T cell repertoires in COVID-19. This clone occurred a few times. CDR3 length: 12 amino acids. The ends were cut back, 5 bases at V and 9 bases at J, with 11 bases in the middle. Germline CDR1 SEHNR, CDR2 FQNEAQ (reference sequence). Profiling relied on immunoSEQ multiplex PCR, and the TCRdb table lists in-frame clones only, not all of them. The sample contains around 230,000 clones, roughly 88% of which appear only once. The chain employs TRBV7-9 and TRBJ1-5, with D perhaps TRBD1 (5 bases). The TCR sequence derives from a man aged 30-40 years who had recovered from COVID-19. Input material: peripheral blood. CDR3 DNA: TGTGCCAGCAGCCTATTCGGGGGGCCCCAGCATTTT. Its translation is CASSLFGGPQHF.